This TCR beta chain is from a study of T-cell memory formation after mild COVID-19. General observations from the study: A balance of CD4 and CD8 characterized clones contracting day 15 to 85, whereas later expanders leaned CD4+.

In regard to this clonotype: Its target is unknown.

This CDR3 comprises 14 residues. From germline, CDR1 is SEHNR and CDR2 FQNEAQ (reference sequence). The V gene lost 0 bases and the J gene lost 5 bases, with 9 bases spanning the gap. Using constant-segment primers, 5'RACE produced TCR alpha and TCR beta cDNA libraries carrying sample barcodes and UMIs. TCRdb re-called the 5' RACE reads through MiXCR, storing one row per CDR3 protein. The sample shows roughly 620,000 distinct CDR3 sequences, approximately 18% of them seen only once. This sequence originates from an adult woman who had mild COVID-19 (a few samples of this study predate the infection). Cell type and time point are not known. This rearrangement joins TRBV7-9 to TRBJ2-3; D is ambiguous. Input material: PBMCs or a T cell subset sorted from them (not recorded which). The CDR3 region has the DNA TGTGCCAGCAGCTTAGCTATGTGGGGAGATACGCAGTATTTT. It encodes CASSLAMWGDTQYF.